This TCR beta chain derives from a study of response to subunit inactivated influenza vaccine. As to this clonotype: Its matching antigen is unknown.

General study results and limits: There was a suggestion from the authors that each seasonal influenza vaccination recruits few new T cells.

The ends lost 0 bases at V and 9 bases at J; junction bases unmatched: 3. The germline V gene has CDR1 DFQATT and CDR2 SNEGSKA (reference sequence). This CDR3 has 13 residues. TCRdb fed the RT-PCR reads into MiXCR, producing one record per CDR3 protein. The data contain about 650,000 distinct CDR3 sequences, around 15% of them seen just once; the ten biggest clones take up less than 9%. The chain uses TRBV20-1 and TRBJ2-1; 9 bases are shared with TRBD2. This specimen consisted of PBMCs from blood, obtained approximately 15 days before vaccination. This TCR derives from a man aged 45 to 65 who received an inactivated influenza vaccine. The chain's CDR3 is CSAREGSGGEQFF. The CDR3 region has the DNA TGCAGTGCTAGAGAGGGTAGCGGGGGTGAGCAGTTCTTC.